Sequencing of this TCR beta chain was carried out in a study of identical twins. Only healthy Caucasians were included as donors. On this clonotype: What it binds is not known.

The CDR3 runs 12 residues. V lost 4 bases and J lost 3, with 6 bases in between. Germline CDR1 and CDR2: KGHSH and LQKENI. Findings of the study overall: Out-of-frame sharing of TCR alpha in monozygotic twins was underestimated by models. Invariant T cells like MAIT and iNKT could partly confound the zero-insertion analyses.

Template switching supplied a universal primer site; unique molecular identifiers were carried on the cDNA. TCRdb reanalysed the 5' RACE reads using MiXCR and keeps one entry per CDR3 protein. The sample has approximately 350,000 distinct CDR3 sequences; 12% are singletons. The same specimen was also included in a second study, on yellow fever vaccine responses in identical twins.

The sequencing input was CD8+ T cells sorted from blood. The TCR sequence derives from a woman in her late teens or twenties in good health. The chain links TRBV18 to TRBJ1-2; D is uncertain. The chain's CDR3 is CASSQRYYGYTF. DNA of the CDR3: TGTGCCAGCTCACAGCGGTACTATGGCTACACCTTC.